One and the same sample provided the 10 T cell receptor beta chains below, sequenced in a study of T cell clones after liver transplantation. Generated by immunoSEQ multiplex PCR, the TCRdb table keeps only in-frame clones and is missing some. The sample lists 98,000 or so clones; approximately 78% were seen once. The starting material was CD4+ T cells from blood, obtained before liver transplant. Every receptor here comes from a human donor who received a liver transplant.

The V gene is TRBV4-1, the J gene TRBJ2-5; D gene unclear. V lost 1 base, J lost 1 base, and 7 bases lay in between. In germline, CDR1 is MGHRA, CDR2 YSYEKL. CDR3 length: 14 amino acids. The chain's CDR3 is CASSQAQFQETQYF. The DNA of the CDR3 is TGCGCCAGCAGCCAAGCTCAGTTCCAAGAGACCCAGTACTTC.

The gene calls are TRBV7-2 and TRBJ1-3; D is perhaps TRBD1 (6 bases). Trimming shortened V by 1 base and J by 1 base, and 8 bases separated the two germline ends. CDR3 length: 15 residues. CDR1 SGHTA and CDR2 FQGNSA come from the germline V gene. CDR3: CASSLGGPSGNTIYF. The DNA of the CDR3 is TGTGCCAGCAGCTTAGGGGGGCCATCTGGAAACACCATATATTTT.

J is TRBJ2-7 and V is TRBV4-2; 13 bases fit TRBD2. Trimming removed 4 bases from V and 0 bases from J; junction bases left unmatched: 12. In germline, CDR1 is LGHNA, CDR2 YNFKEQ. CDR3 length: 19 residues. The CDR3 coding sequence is TGTGCCAGCAGCCGCAGACTAGCGGGGGGAACCAGGAGCTCCTACGAGCAGTACTTC. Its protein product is CASSRRLAGGTRSSYEQYF.

The CDR3 DNA sequence: TGTGCCAGCAGTGACGACAGGTTGAGCTCCTACAATGAGCAGTTCTTC. Its translation: CASSDDRLSSYNEQFF. V usage is TRBV2 and J usage is TRBJ2-1; D may be TRBD1 (6 bases). Germline loops: CDR1 SNHLY, CDR2 FYNNEI. The CDR3 loop spans 16 amino acids. The germline V and J ends were trimmed by 3 bases and 0 bases, with 12 bases remaining between them.

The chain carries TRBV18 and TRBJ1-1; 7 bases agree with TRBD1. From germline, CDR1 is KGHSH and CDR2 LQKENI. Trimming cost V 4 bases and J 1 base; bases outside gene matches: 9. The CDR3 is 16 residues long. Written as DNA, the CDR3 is TGTGCCAGCTCACTCTACCCGGGACAGTCGAACACTGAAGCTTTCTTT. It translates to CASSLYPGQSNTEAFF.

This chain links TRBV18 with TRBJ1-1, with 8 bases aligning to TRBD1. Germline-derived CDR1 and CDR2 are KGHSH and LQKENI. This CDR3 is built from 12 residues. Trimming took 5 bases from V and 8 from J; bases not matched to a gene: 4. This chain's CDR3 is CASSDRDREAFF. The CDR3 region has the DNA TGTGCCAGCTCAGACAGGGACAGGGAAGCTTTCTTT.

The CDR3 bases are TGTGCCAGCGGACGGGACGGTACCTACGAGCAGTACTTC. Translation gives CASGRDGTYEQYF. The chain has TRBV19 and TRBJ2-7; possibly TRBD1 or TRBD2 for D (5 bases each). Trimming removed 9 bases at V and 2 bases at J, with 14 bases between. CDR3 size: 13 residues. The V gene's germline CDR1 is LNHDA and CDR2 SQIVND (reference sequence).

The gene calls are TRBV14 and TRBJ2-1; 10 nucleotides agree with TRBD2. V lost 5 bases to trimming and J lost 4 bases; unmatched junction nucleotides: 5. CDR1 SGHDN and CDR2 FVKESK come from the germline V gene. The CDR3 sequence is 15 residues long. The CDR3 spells CASSSRTSGYNEQFF. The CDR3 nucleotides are TGTGCCAGCAGCTCTAGGACTAGCGGATACAATGAGCAGTTCTTC.

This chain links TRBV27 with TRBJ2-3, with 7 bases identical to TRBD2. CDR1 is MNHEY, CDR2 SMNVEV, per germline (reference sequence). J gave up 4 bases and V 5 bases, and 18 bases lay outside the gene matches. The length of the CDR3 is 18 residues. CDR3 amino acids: CASSQPRGRAPAADTQYF. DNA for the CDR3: TGTGCCAGCAGTCAACCTCGGGGGAGGGCCCCCGCGGCAGATACGCAGTATTTT.

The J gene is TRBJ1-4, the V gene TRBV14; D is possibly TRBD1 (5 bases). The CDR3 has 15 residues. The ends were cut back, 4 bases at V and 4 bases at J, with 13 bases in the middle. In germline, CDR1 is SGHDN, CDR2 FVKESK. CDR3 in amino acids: CASSPSGAYNEKLFF. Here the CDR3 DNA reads TGTGCCAGCAGCCCAAGCGGGGCCTATAATGAAAAACTGTTTTTT.